This T cell receptor beta chain appears in the sequencing data of a study of blood T cell repertoires in COVID-19. At the level of the study: Acute-phase and convalescent COVID-19 samples originated in the United States, Italy and Spain.

This clone was observed a handful of times. Trimming shortened V by 4 bases and J by 10 bases, and 26 bases separated the two germline ends. The V gene's germline CDR1 is SGHRS and CDR2 YFSETQ. CDR3 length: 16 amino acids. Measured with immunoSEQ multiplex PCR; TCRdb has only the in-frame clones, and not every one. Here the sample spans some 250,000 clones, roughly 80% being singletons. The clonotype was recovered from a woman aged 18-29 years with acute or convalescent COVID-19. The sequencing sample was made of peripheral blood. J is TRBJ1-1 and V is TRBV5-1, with D possibly matching TRBD1 (6 bases). As DNA, the CDR3 is TGCGCCAGCAGCGTAGCCACAGGGCTACCTCTGATGGTAGCTTTCTTT. This encodes CASSVATGLPLMVAFF.